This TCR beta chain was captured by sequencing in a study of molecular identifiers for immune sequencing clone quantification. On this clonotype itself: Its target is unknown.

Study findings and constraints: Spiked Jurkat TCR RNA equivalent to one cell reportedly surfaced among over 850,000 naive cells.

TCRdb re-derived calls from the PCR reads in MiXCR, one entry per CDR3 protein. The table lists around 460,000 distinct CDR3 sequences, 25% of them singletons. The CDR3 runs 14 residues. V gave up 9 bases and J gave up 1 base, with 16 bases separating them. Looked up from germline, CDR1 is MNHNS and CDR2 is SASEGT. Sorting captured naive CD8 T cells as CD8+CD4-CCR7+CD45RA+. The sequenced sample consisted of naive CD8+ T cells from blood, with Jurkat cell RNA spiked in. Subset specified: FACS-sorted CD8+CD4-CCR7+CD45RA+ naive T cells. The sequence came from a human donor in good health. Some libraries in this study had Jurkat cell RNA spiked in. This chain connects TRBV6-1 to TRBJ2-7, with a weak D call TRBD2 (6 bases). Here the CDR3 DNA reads TGTGCCAGTAGCGGTTTGGGAACATCCTACGAGCAGTACTTC. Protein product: CASSGLGTSYEQYF.